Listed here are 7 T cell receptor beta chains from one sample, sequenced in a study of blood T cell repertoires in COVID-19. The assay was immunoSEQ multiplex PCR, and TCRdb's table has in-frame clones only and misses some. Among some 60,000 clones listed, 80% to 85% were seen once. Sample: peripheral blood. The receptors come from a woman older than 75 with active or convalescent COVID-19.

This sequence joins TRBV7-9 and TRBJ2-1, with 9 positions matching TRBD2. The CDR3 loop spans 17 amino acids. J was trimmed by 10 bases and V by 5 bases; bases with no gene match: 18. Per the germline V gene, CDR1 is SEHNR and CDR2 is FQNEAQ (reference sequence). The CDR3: CASSPTVGRGGLGEQFF. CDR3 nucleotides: TGTGCCAGCAGCCCCACCGTAGGGCGGGGGGGTTTAGGAGAGCAGTTCTTC.

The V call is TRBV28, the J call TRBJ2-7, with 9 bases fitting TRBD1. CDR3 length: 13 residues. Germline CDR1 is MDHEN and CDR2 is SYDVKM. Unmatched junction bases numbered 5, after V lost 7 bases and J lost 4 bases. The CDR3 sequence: CASITGGGYEQYF. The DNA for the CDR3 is TGTGCCAGCATTACAGGGGGCGGGTACGAGCAGTACTTC.

For the CDR3, the DNA is TGTGCCAGTAGTACCCAGGGAAGCAATCAGCCCCAGCATTTT. Its protein product is CASSTQGSNQPQHF. This chain uses TRBV19 with TRBJ1-5; D is possibly TRBD1 (5 bases). This CDR3 comprises 14 residues. The germline CDR1 and CDR2 sequences are LNHDA and SQIVND (reference sequence). V was clipped by 4 bases and J by 1 base, with 8 bases between them.

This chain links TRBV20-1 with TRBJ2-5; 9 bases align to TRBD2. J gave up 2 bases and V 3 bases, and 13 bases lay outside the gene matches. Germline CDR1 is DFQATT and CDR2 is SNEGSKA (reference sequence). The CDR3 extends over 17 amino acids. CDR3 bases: TGCAGTGCTAGTTGGCGGGGGGGCCTCTACGAACAAGAGACCCAGTACTTC. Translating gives CSASWRGGLYEQETQYF.

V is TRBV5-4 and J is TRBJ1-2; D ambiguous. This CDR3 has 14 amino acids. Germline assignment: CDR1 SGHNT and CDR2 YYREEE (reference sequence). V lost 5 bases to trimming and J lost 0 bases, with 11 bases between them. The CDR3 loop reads CASRKEGTNYGYTF. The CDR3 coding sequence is TGTGCCAGCAGGAAGGAGGGAACTAACTATGGCTACACCTTC.

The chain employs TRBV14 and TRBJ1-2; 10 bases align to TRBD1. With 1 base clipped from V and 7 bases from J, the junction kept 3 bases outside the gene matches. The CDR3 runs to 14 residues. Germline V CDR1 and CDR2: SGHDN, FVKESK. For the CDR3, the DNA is TGTGCCAGCAGCCAAGTAGGACAGGGGGTTGGCTACACCTTC. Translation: CASSQVGQGVGYTF.

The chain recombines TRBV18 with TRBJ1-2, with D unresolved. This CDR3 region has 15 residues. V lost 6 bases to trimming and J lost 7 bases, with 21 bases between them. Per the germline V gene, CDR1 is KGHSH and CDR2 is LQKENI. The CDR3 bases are TGTGCCAGCTCCCGGGCCACCAGCTGGGAGGGTGGCTACACCTTC. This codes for CASSRATSWEGGYTF.